A single T cell receptor (beta chain) is shown here with its context. This sample stems from a study of shared clonotypes between healthy human individuals. The CDR3 length is 16 residues. V shed 1 base and J shed 0 bases, with 12 bases lying between them. Germline loops: CDR1 SGHTA, CDR2 FQGNSA. TCRdb's table, derived via immunoSEQ multiplex PCR, lists solely in-frame clones and lacks some. The data show millions of clones, with roughly 96% seen just once and more than 0.1% held by the top ten. The V and J genes are TRBV7-2 and TRBJ1-1; D might be TRBD1 (5 bases). Sequencing input: naive CD4+ T cells sorted from blood. This sample's subset: CD45RA+ positively selected. The TCR comes from a man younger than 35 in good health. CDR3 DNA sequence: TGTGCCAGCAGCTTAGGTTCAGGACAAATGAACACTGAAGCTTTCTTT. As protein: CASSLGSGQMNTEAFF.